These 25 T cell receptor beta chains originate from one sample sequenced in a study of T cell changes during pregnancy in multiple sclerosis. Clones were sequenced by immunoSEQ multiplex PCR, and TCRdb holds only the in-frame ones, with some missing. This sample yields 35,000 to 45,000 clones, of which about 88% are seen a single time; 5.4% belongs to the top ten. The sequencing here drew on peripheral blood, taken in the third trimester of pregnancy. The source is a female donor in good health, enrolled as a control in a pregnancy study.

The chain carries TRBV9 and TRBJ1-6, with 7 bases identical to TRBD1. Germline CDR1 reads SGDLS; CDR2 reads YYNGEE. The CDR3 is made up of 15 amino acids. Trimming cost V 6 bases and J 3 bases; bases outside gene matches: 6. In DNA, the CDR3 is TGTGCCAGCACCCGAGGGGACAGCTATAATTCACCCCTCCACTTT. This codes for CASTRGDSYNSPLHF.

This clone has a single count. The J gene is TRBJ2-5, the V gene TRBV12-5, with TRBD1 identical over 11 bases. Germline CDR1 and CDR2: LGHNT and FRNRAP. Trimming took 0 bases from V and 5 from J; bases not matched to a gene: 20. This CDR3 comprises 21 residues. CDR3 DNA: TGTGCTAGTGGTTTGGTACCGTTATGGACAGGGGGCGCTCGAGAAGGTGAGACCCAGTACTTC. It yields the protein CASGLVPLWTGGAREGETQYF.

This clone was detected only once. The chain is built from TRBV5-6 and TRBJ2-7; D might be TRBD2 (6 bases). The CDR3 is 16 residues long. The germline gives CDR1 SGHDT, CDR2 YYEEEE. Trimming took off 1 base at V and 7 bases at J, with 21 bases between the two ends. The CDR3 DNA is TGTGCCAGCAGCTTGCTGGGGACTCCACAGCCGGGGGAGCAGTACTTC. Encoded protein: CASSLLGTPQPGEQYF.

The gene calls are TRBV6-1 and TRBJ1-2; perhaps TRBD1 as D (6 bases). CDR3 length equals 13 residues. Germline V gene lookup returns CDR1 MNHNS and CDR2 SASEGT. Trimming stripped 10 bases from V and 6 bases from J, with 18 bases between. CDR3 in DNA: TGTGCCACCAATGCAGGGGAGAGCGATGGCTACACCTTC. Translation gives CATNAGESDGYTF.

V usage is TRBV5-6 and J usage is TRBJ2-1; 15 bases map to TRBD2. Germline V CDR1 and CDR2: SGHDT, YYEEEE. V trimming: 4 bases; J trimming: 9 bases; junction bases outside the gene matches: 5. CDR3 length: 15 residues. This CDR3 is CASSPGLAGGSEQFF. Written as DNA, the CDR3 is TGTGCCAGCAGCCCGGGACTAGCGGGAGGTAGTGAGCAGTTCTTC.

This chain links TRBV5-6 with TRBJ1-1; 8 positions agree with TRBD1. Losses at the gene ends were 2 bases for V and 4 bases for J; bases not matched to a gene: 7. The CDR3 contains 15 residues. CDR1 is SGHDT and CDR2 is YYEEEE in the germline V gene. DNA for the CDR3: TGTGCCAGCAGCTTCCTGGACAGGGAGCCCACTGAAGCTTTCTTT. Protein product: CASSFLDREPTEAFF.

The chain has TRBV25-1 and TRBJ1-6; TRBD1 agrees at 8 bases. The CDR3 loop spans 15 amino acids. Germline V gives CDR1 MGHDK, CDR2 SYGVNS. The junction had 7 bases not matched to a gene; V was cut back by 4 bases and J by 8 bases. CDR3 amino acids: CASSALSTGDSPLHF. DNA of the CDR3: TGTGCCAGCAGTGCACTCTCGACAGGGGATTCACCCCTCCACTTT.

The chain recombines TRBV4-1 with TRBJ1-3; D gene unclear. The CDR3 sequence is 13 residues long. Germline-derived CDR1 and CDR2 are MGHRA and YSYEKL. The V end was cut by 4 bases, the J end by 8 bases, with 12 bases between. CDR3 coding DNA: TGCGCCAGCAGCCTCCAGAGGTCGGACACCATATATTTT. This translates into CASSLQRSDTIYF.

This chain uses TRBV18 with TRBJ1-1; D is undetermined. Trimming removed 3 bases from V and 0 bases from J, with 8 bases in between. The CDR3 spans 14 residues. The germline V gene encodes CDR1 KGHSH and CDR2 LQKENI. For the CDR3, the DNA is TGTGCCAGCTCACCTATCGGGATGAACACTGAAGCTTTCTTT. As protein: CASSPIGMNTEAFF.

The CDR3 DNA is TGTGCCAGCAGCCCACAGGGGGCGGTACTCTATGGCTACACCTTC. This encodes CASSPQGAVLYGYTF. The chain is built from TRBV5-6 and TRBJ1-2; 9 bases are a match to TRBD1. V gave up 4 bases and J gave up 4 bases; unmatched junction bases: 8. CDR3 length equals 15 residues. Germline-derived CDR1 and CDR2 are SGHDT and YYEEEE.

The V gene is TRBV4-2, the J gene TRBJ1-2; D perhaps matches TRBD1 (6 bases). CDR3 size: 15 residues. V was trimmed by 0 bases and J by 6 bases, leaving 14 bases between them. Looked up from germline, CDR1 is LGHNA and CDR2 is YNFKEQ. The CDR3 reads CASSQDRGARNGYTF. DNA of the CDR3: TGTGCCAGCAGCCAAGATCGGGGGGCGAGGAATGGCTACACCTTC.

The chain is built from TRBV30 and TRBJ1-6; TRBD1 is a possible D gene (6 bases). CDR1 and CDR2 (germline): GTSNPN, SVGIG (reference sequence). Trimming pared 3 bases from V and 7 bases from J, leaving 13 bases between. The length of the CDR3 is 14 residues. CDR3 sequence reads: CAWSPDRPNSPLHF. The CDR3 DNA sequence: TGTGCCTGGAGCCCGGACAGACCCAATTCACCCCTCCACTTT.

The V and J genes are TRBV6-6 and TRBJ1-4; 7 positions match TRBD1. The CDR3 sequence is 15 residues long. The V gene end was trimmed by 0 bases and the J gene end by 8 bases; junction bases not matched to a gene: 6. CDR1 is MNHNY, CDR2 SVGAGI, per germline (reference sequence). Here the CDR3 DNA reads TGTGCCAGCAGTTACTCGCACAGGGGAAGCGAAAAACTGTTTTTT. This encodes CASSYSHRGSEKLFF.

The genes are TRBV7-2 and TRBJ1-4; D is possibly TRBD1 (5 bases). CDR3 length equals 14 residues. With 5 bases removed from V and 6 bases from J, the gap between germline ends came to 13 bases. Germline assignment: CDR1 SGHTA and CDR2 FQGNSA. The CDR3 DNA reads as TGTGCCAGCAGCCCCACCGGGACTCATGAAAAACTGTTTTTT. This sequence encodes CASSPTGTHEKLFF.

This clone was picked up one time. The chain recombines TRBV11-2 with TRBJ2-7; weak D call: TRBD2 (6 bases). Trimming pared 5 bases from V and 7 bases from J, leaving 18 bases between. CDR3 size: 14 residues. The germline V gene encodes CDR1 SGHAT and CDR2 FQNNGV. The CDR3, as DNA: TGTGCCAGCAGCCCACAGCGGGTTCCTAAGGAGCAGTACTTC. It encodes CASSPQRVPKEQYF.

The J gene is TRBJ1-2, the V gene TRBV29-1; 9 nucleotides agree with TRBD1. This CDR3 is built from 14 residues. The V gene end was trimmed by 6 bases and the J gene end by 5 bases; junction bases not matched to a gene: 10. The germline gives CDR1 SQVTM, CDR2 ANQGSEA. The CDR3 sequence is CSVMTGGGKYGYTF. The DNA of the CDR3 is TGCAGCGTAATGACAGGGGGGGGTAAGTATGGCTACACCTTC.

The V gene is TRBV18, the J gene TRBJ1-3; TRBD1 is a possible D gene (6 bases). Germline CDR1 reads KGHSH; CDR2 reads LQKENI. Trimming took off 2 bases at V and 2 bases at J, with 10 bases between the two ends. The CDR3 sequence is 15 residues long. In nucleotides, the CDR3 is TGTGCCAGCTCACCAGGGGGCATGCCTGGAAACACCATATATTTT. Its protein product is CASSPGGMPGNTIYF. Combining the CDR3 with reference TRBV18 and TRBJ1-3 gives the whole variable domain NAGVMQNPRHLVRRRGQEARLRCSPMKGHSHVYWYRQLPEEGLKFMVYLQKENIIDESGMPKERFSAEFPKEGPSILRIQQVVRGDSAAYFCASSPGGMPGNTIYFGEGSWLTVV.

J is TRBJ2-7 and V is TRBV14; 8 nucleotides line up with TRBD2. Trimming took 4 bases from V and 4 from J; bases not matched to a gene: 6. This CDR3 contains 14 residues. From germline, CDR1 is SGHDN and CDR2 FVKESK. CDR3 nucleotides: TGTGCCAGCAGCCTGAGCGGGAGCGGATACGAGCAGTACTTC. Amino acids: CASSLSGSGYEQYF.

The chain combines TRBV11-3 with TRBJ2-7, with D hard to call. V lost 6 bases to trimming and J lost 0 bases, with 9 bases between them. In germline, CDR1 is SGHNT, CDR2 YENEEA. CDR3 length: 13 amino acids. CDR3 nucleotide sequence: TGTGCCAGCAGTCCCGGTTACTCCTACGAGCAGTACTTC. This gives the protein CASSPGYSYEQYF.

This clone has just one count. The chain uses TRBV5-6 and TRBJ2-4; 9 bases fit TRBD1. With V trimmed by 0 bases and J by 0 bases, 4 bases remained unmatched. Germline V lookup: CDR1 SGHDT, CDR2 YYEEEE. The CDR3 is made up of 17 amino acids. CDR3 region: CASSLARDRAAKNIQYF. The CDR3 DNA follows: TGTGCCAGCAGCTTGGCCCGGGACAGGGCAGCCAAAAACATTCAGTACTTC.

V and J are TRBV14 and TRBJ2-3, with TRBD2 matching 9 bases. The germline gives CDR1 SGHDN, CDR2 FVKESK. The CDR3 spans 20 residues. J lost 2 bases, V lost 2 bases, and 17 bases had no gene match. The CDR3 sequence is CASSQLPPPSGAPITDTQYF. In DNA form, the CDR3 reads TGTGCCAGCAGCCAACTCCCCCCCCCTAGCGGGGCGCCTATCACAGATACGCAGTATTTT.

The chain combines TRBV10-2 with TRBJ2-7; 8 nucleotides align to TRBD1. V lost 5 bases and J lost 3; bases outside the gene matches: 3. Germline CDR1 WSHSY, CDR2 SAAADI. CDR3 length: 13 amino acids. This CDR3 is CASSLGQGYEQYF. The CDR3 bases are TGCGCCAGCAGTTTAGGACAGGGCTACGAGCAGTACTTC.

The chain combines TRBV21-1 with TRBJ2-4; no check of the table's D call, TRBD2, against the DNA was made. TRBV21-1 constitutes a pseudogene. CDR3 length equals 18 residues. The CDR3 loop is CASSKSAGGPKAKNIQYF. The DNA for the CDR3 is TGTGCCAGCAGCAAAAGCGCGGGAGGGCCAAAGGCCAAAAACATTCAGTACTTC.

The V and J genes are TRBV14 and TRBJ2-7, with D possibly matching TRBD2 (6 bases). Germline CDR1 is SGHDN and CDR2 is FVKESK. The CDR3 sequence is 15 residues long. Deletions cut 0 bases from V and 3 bases from J, with 12 bases between. CDR3 DNA: TGTGCCAGCAGCCAAGATCTCGGGAGATACTACGAGCAGTACTTC. Translating it yields CASSQDLGRYYEQYF.

V is TRBV6-1 and J is TRBJ2-3; weak D call: TRBD1 (6 bases). There are 15 residues in the CDR3. Germline CDR1 is MNHNS and CDR2 is SASEGT. V gave up 1 base and J gave up 4 bases, with 12 bases separating them. The chain's CDR3 is CASSEDREVPDTQYF. CDR3 DNA sequence: TGTGCCAGCAGTGAAGACAGGGAAGTTCCAGATACGCAGTATTTT.